This passage covers 30 T cell receptor beta chains from one sample sequenced in a study of T cell responses to AZD1222 COVID-19 vaccine. Produced via immunoSEQ multiplex PCR; TCRdb's table is partial and in-frame only. Found here are over 95,000 clones, around nine tenths of them singletons; the top ten hold roughly 15%. The sample in question was peripheral blood, obtained 28 days after the second AZD1222 dose. These receptor sequences come from an adult who received the AZD1222 COVID-19 vaccine.

As for this clone: Additional DNA sequences in this sample encode the identical CDR3. This chain uses TRBV27 with TRBJ2-3; unclear D gene. CDR3 length: 13 residues. CDR1 and CDR2 from the germline V gene are MNHEY and SMNVEV (reference sequence). Deletions cut 6 bases from V and 0 bases from J, with 7 bases between. As DNA, the CDR3 is TGTGCCAGCAGGGGAACTAGCACAGATACGCAGTATTTT. Residues: CASRGTSTDTQYF.

V gene TRBV23-1 combines with J gene TRBJ2-7, with no clear D. TRBV23-1 is assigned to the ORF class and has an uncertain function. This CDR3 has 19 residues. V lost 1 base to trimming and J lost 2 bases, with 24 bases between them. The CDR3 DNA follows: TGCGCCAGCAGTCAATGTAAAGGCAACCGACGGACCCCCGCCTACGAGCAGTACTTC. This codes for CASSQCKGNRRTPAYEQYF.

V usage is TRBV5-1 and J usage is TRBJ2-1; 7 bases line up with TRBD2. V lost 3 bases to trimming and J lost 5 bases; unmatched junction nucleotides: 11. Germline loops: CDR1 SGHRS, CDR2 YFSETQ. CDR3 length equals 16 residues. The CDR3 region is CASSSTLSGPDNEQFF. CDR3 in DNA: TGCGCCAGCAGCTCTACCCTTAGCGGGCCGGACAATGAGCAGTTCTTC.

The gene calls are TRBV6-5 and TRBJ2-3; tentatively, D is TRBD2 (5 bases). V lost 8 bases and J 1 base, leaving 10 bases between the germline ends. Per the germline V gene, CDR1 is MNHEY and CDR2 is SVGAGI. The CDR3 is 13 residues long. This CDR3 reads CASALRGTDTQYF. DNA of the CDR3: TGTGCCAGCGCCTTGAGGGGCACAGATACGCAGTATTTT.

This rearrangement joins TRBV15 to TRBJ1-3; D not certain. The germline CDR1 and CDR2 sequences are LNHNV and YYDKDF (reference sequence). Between the trimmed V and J ends, which lost 0 bases and 1 base, there was a span of 13 bases. The CDR3 is 17 amino acids. The CDR3 here is CATSRDLTRLSGNTIYF. In nucleotides, the CDR3 is TGTGCCACCAGCAGAGATCTTACCCGTCTGTCTGGAAACACCATATATTTT. The full variable domain, rest sourced from reference TRBV15 and TRBJ1-3, is DAMVIQNPRYQVTQFGKPVTLSCSQTLNHNVMYWYQQKSSQAPKLLFHYYDKDFNNEADTPDNFQSRRPNTSFCFLDIRSPGLGDTAMYLCATSRDLTRLSGNTIYFGEGSWLTVV.

This sequence joins TRBV5-1 and TRBJ2-1; D is uncertain. There are 12 residues in the CDR3. Germline CDR1 SGHRS, CDR2 YFSETQ. V was pared by 2 bases and J by 9 bases, with 9 bases between. The CDR3 sequence: CASSLINGEQFF. The CDR3 DNA sequence: TGCGCCAGCAGCTTAATCAACGGTGAGCAGTTCTTC.

The rearrangement joins TRBV27 to TRBJ1-3; maybe TRBD1 (6 bases). V was shortened by 6 bases and J by 9 bases, with 18 bases between the two germline ends. Germline V gene lookup returns CDR1 MNHEY and CDR2 SMNVEV (reference sequence). The CDR3 is 14 residues long. The CDR3 region has the DNA TGTGCCAGCAGATTGTCACAGGGTTCTGTCACCATATATTTT. This translates into CASRLSQGSVTIYF.

The V and J genes are TRBV28 and TRBJ1-1, with D perhaps matching TRBD1 (6 bases). V was trimmed by 6 bases and J by 1 base, leaving 21 bases between them. Per the germline V gene, CDR1 is MDHEN and CDR2 is SYDVKM. The CDR3 is 17 amino acids. CDR3 region: CASRPNEYRVSNTEAFF. The DNA of the CDR3 is TGTGCCAGCAGACCTAATGAATACAGGGTATCGAACACTGAAGCTTTCTTT.

The gene calls are TRBV2 and TRBJ2-2; D is undetermined. The germline gives CDR1 SNHLY, CDR2 FYNNEI. Trimming stripped 6 bases from V and 1 base from J, with 9 bases between. CDR3 size: 14 residues. The CDR3 loop reads CASSPTVNTGELFF. DNA for the CDR3: TGTGCCAGCAGCCCGACGGTGAACACCGGGGAGCTGTTTTTT.

This clone was seen only a few times. The CDR3: CASSSGQGWNSPLHF. CDR3 coding DNA: TGTGCCAGCAGCTCAGGACAGGGTTGGAATTCACCCCTCCACTTT. The chain uses TRBV7-6 and TRBJ1-6, with 8 bases identical to TRBD1. CDR1 and CDR2 from the germline V gene are SGHVS and FNYEAQ. The CDR3 spans 15 residues. V lost 4 bases to trimming and J lost 7 bases; unmatched junction nucleotides: 6.

The gene calls are TRBV11-2 and TRBJ1-4; D gene uncertain. Trimming cost V 1 base and J 6 bases, with 3 bases left between them. The CDR3 has 12 residues. Germline V gene sequence: CDR1 SGHAT, CDR2 FQNNGV. The CDR3 here is CASSLVDEKLFF. Here the CDR3 DNA reads TGTGCCAGCAGCTTAGTAGATGAAAAACTGTTTTTT.

The chain combines TRBV7-2 with TRBJ2-3; 10 bases align to TRBD2. Germline V lookup: CDR1 SGHTA, CDR2 FQGNSA. V gave up 2 bases and J gave up 0 bases; unmatched junction bases: 2. The CDR3 runs 16 residues. CDR3: CASSLWTSGSTDTQYF. The CDR3, as DNA: TGTGCCAGCAGCTTATGGACTAGCGGTAGCACAGATACGCAGTATTTT.

The chain combines TRBV5-1 with TRBJ1-1, with a possible D match to TRBD1 (5 bases). The V gene lost 2 bases and the J gene lost 5 bases, with 13 bases spanning the gap. CDR3 length equals 14 residues. In germline, CDR1 is SGHRS, CDR2 YFSETQ. The CDR3, as DNA: TGCGCCAGCAGCTTAGGGCTGGGGCGAACTGAAGCTTTCTTT. This sequence encodes CASSLGLGRTEAFF.

The J gene is TRBJ1-4, the V gene TRBV30; D is ambiguous. V dropped 0 bases and J dropped 5 bases, with 10 bases sitting between them. The CDR3 has 14 residues. The germline V gene has CDR1 GTSNPN and CDR2 SVGIG (reference sequence). DNA for the CDR3: TGTGCCTGGAGTGTAGGGCAGGAGAATGAAAAACTGTTTTTT. It yields the protein CAWSVGQENEKLFF.

This clone was seen a few times. This chain joins TRBV11-2 and TRBJ2-7, with TRBD2 as a possible D gene (6 bases). The germline V gene has CDR1 SGHAT and CDR2 FQNNGV. This CDR3 is built from 16 residues. Trimming stripped 4 bases from V and 1 base from J, with 17 bases between. CDR3 DNA: TGTGCCAGCAGCTGGGCTAGCGCTTCTTTATCCTACGAGCAGTACTTC. Amino acid sequence: CASSWASASLSYEQYF.

This chain uses TRBV30 with TRBJ1-4; D gene uncertain. CDR1 is GTSNPN and CDR2 is SVGIG in the germline V gene (reference sequence). V dropped 2 bases and J dropped 8 bases, with 12 bases sitting between them. The CDR3 has 13 residues. CDR3 in amino acids: CAWSTNRREKLFF. In nucleotides, the CDR3 is TGTGCCTGGAGTACGAACCGGCGGGAAAAACTGTTTTTT.

The chain recombines TRBV24-1 with TRBJ2-5; D remains unclear. The CDR3 has 11 amino acids. Germline CDR1 KGHDR, CDR2 SFDVKD. The V end lost 6 bases, the J end lost 1 base, and 2 bases lay between the germline ends. This CDR3 reads CATSFQETQYF. CDR3 in DNA: TGTGCCACCAGTTTCCAAGAGACCCAGTACTTC.

This clone has only a few counts. The rearrangement links TRBV20-1 to TRBJ1-1, with D uncertain. The CDR3 totals 11 residues. V gave up 8 bases and J gave up 9 bases, with 16 bases separating them. Germline V CDR1 and CDR2: DFQATT, SNEGSKA (reference sequence). The CDR3 reads CSSTIGIQAFF. In nucleotides, the CDR3 is TGCAGTTCGACAATAGGGATCCAAGCTTTCTTT.

V usage is TRBV19 and J usage is TRBJ1-2, with a tentative D call TRBD1 (6 bases). From germline, CDR1 is LNHDA and CDR2 SQIVND (reference sequence). The CDR3 length is 14 residues. V lost 5 bases, J lost 3 bases, and 13 bases lay in between. This CDR3 reads CASSVAGADYGYTF. The CDR3 bases are TGTGCCAGTAGTGTAGCAGGGGCCGACTATGGCTACACCTTC.

V usage is TRBV27 and J usage is TRBJ1-5, with D possibly matching TRBD1 (5 bases). Trimming cost V 2 bases and J 0 bases, with 14 bases left between them. The V gene's germline CDR1 is MNHEY and CDR2 SMNVEV (reference sequence). CDR3 length: 17 amino acids. This CDR3 is CASSLKAPGFSNQPQHF. In nucleotides, the CDR3 is TGTGCCAGCAGTTTAAAAGCGCCAGGGTTTAGCAATCAGCCCCAGCATTTT.

The chain recombines TRBV7-9 with TRBJ1-2, with TRBD1 matching 12 bases. The CDR3 contains 16 residues. Germline V lookup: CDR1 SEHNR, CDR2 FQNEAQ (reference sequence). V was pared by 2 bases and J by 4 bases, with 5 bases of the junction left unmatched. CDR3 protein: CASSLNGDRGLYGYTF. CDR3 bases: TGTGCCAGCAGCTTAAACGGGGACAGGGGGCTCTATGGCTACACCTTC.

The chain is built from TRBV29-1 and TRBJ1-5; D uncertain. V lost 7 bases to trimming and J lost 2 bases, with 9 bases between them. Germline-derived CDR1 and CDR2 are SQVTM and ANQGSEA. The CDR3 length is 12 residues. CDR3 nucleotides: TGCAGCGCTTCCTACGGCAATCAGCCCCAGCATTTT. Translation: CSASYGNQPQHF.

The chain has TRBV7-8 and TRBJ2-2; 9 nucleotides match TRBD2. CDR3 size: 17 residues. Trimming at V came to 1 base and at J to 6 bases, leaving 9 bases not matched to a gene. The germline V gene encodes CDR1 SGHVS and CDR2 FQNEAQ. As DNA, the CDR3 is TGTGCCAGCAGCTTAGTCGGGCTAGCGGGACTCGCCGGGGAGCTGTTTTTT. Amino acids: CASSLVGLAGLAGELFF.

The chain couples TRBV6-6 to TRBJ1-6; no definite D call. The CDR3 has 12 residues. Germline V CDR1 and CDR2: MNHNY, SVGAGI (reference sequence). Trimming left V 5 bases short and J 11 bases short, with 10 bases between. CDR3 residues: CASSPNITPLHF. CDR3 in DNA: TGTGCCAGCAGTCCGAACATCACACCCCTCCACTTT.

The chain has TRBV29-1 and TRBJ1-2, with D possibly TRBD1 on 6 matching bases. The germline CDR1 and CDR2 sequences are SQVTM and ANQGSEA. V gave up 5 bases and J gave up 5 bases, with 15 bases separating them. The CDR3 loop spans 13 amino acids. The CDR3 region has the DNA TGCAGCGTTTTCCGGGGGGCAGGGTATGGCTACACCTTC. Protein: CSVFRGAGYGYTF.

V and J are TRBV5-1 and TRBJ2-3; 12 nucleotides align to TRBD2. The CDR3 is 14 amino acids. The V and J ends lost 5 bases and 5 bases, in that order; junction bases with no gene match: 3. Germline V CDR1 and CDR2: SGHRS, YFSETQ. The CDR3 DNA reads as TGCGCCAGCAGTCCTAGCGGGAGGGGAGATACGCAGTATTTT. This codes for CASSPSGRGDTQYF.

The J gene is TRBJ2-1, the V gene TRBV28; TRBD1 might be the D (6 bases). V was shortened by 5 bases and J by 8 bases, with 13 bases between the two germline ends. Germline assignment: CDR1 MDHEN and CDR2 SYDVKM. This CDR3 is 13 amino acids long. CDR3 residues: CASSVIRGDEQFF. The CDR3 DNA follows: TGTGCCAGCAGTGTCATCAGGGGCGATGAGCAGTTCTTC. Supplemented by reference TRBV28 and TRBJ2-1, the full variable domain reads DVKVTQSSRYLVKRTGEKVFLECVQDMDHENMFWYRQDPGLGLRLIYFSYDVKMKEKGDIPEGYSVSREKKERFSLILESASTNQTSMYLCASSVIRGDEQFFGPGTRLTVL.

The chain employs TRBV6-6 and TRBJ1-1; no clear D. Between the trimmed V and J ends, which lost 6 bases and 3 bases, there was a span of 5 bases. CDR1 is MNHNY and CDR2 is SVGAGI in the germline V gene (reference sequence). The CDR3 length is 11 residues. The CDR3 bases are TGTGCCAGCAGAGTAGACACTGAAGCTTTCTTT. Encoded protein: CASRVDTEAFF.

The chain recombines TRBV5-8 with TRBJ2-1; D call uncertain. The CDR3 runs to 17 residues. The germline V gene has CDR1 SGHTS and CDR2 YDEGEE. V was shortened by 1 base and J by 0 bases, with 14 bases between the two germline ends. CDR3 residues: CASSLFQTRSSYNEQFF. DNA for the CDR3: TGTGCCAGCAGCTTGTTCCAGACCAGGAGCTCCTACAATGAGCAGTTCTTC.

The J gene is TRBJ2-1, the V gene TRBV7-2; 10 bases are a match to TRBD1. The CDR3 totals 17 residues. From germline, CDR1 is SGHTA and CDR2 FQGNSA. V shed 0 bases, J shed 9 bases, and the junction held 11 bases outside the gene matches. DNA for the CDR3: TGTGCCAGCAGCTTAGCCCTCTTCAGGACAGGGGGATTTGAGCAGTTCTTC. The encoded protein is CASSLALFRTGGFEQFF.